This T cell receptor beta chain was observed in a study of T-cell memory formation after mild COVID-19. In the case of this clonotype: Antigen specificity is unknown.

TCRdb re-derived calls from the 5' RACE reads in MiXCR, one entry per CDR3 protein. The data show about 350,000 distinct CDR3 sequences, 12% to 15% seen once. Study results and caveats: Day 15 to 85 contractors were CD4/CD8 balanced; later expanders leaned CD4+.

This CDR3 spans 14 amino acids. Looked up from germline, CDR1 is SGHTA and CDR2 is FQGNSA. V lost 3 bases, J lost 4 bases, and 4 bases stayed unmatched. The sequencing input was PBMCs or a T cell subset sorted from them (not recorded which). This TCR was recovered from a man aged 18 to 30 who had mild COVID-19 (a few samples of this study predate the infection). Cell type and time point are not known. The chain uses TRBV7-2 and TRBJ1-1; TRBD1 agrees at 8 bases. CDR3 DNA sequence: TGTGCCAGCAGCTTCTCGACAGGGGCCACTGAAGCTTTCTTT. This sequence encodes CASSFSTGATEAFF.